The present T cell receptor beta chain was sequenced within a study of T cells after yellow fever vaccination (dated by TCRdb to 2018 to 2020). A note on the overall study: The SMART-Seq v4 Ultra Low Input RNA kit was used to prepare libraries from fractions with low cell numbers. Blood was drawn at multiple timepoints before and after primary and secondary immunization, with bulk PBMC replicates and cell subsets isolated. Two healthy male donors made up the cohort, one aged 18 to 29 years and the other aged 30 to 40 years. To follow T-cell clones before and after both primary and booster YFV17D yellow fever vaccination, bulk TCR alpha and beta repertoires underwent longitudinal sequencing.

This clonotype has only a few counts. Its recognized antigen is unknown. No much larger clonotype is one base removed from it; base qualities were not supplied. What the work shows at the level of the full study, not this receptor alone: Because the study included only a couple of donors, the extent to which the findings can be generalized is limited. Because abundant contaminating clonotypes from the bulk population could be contained in FACS-sorted repertoires, computational filtering was required. The secondary T-cell response was weaker than the primary response but faster, peaking on day 5 instead of day 15. A small fraction of clonotypes showed up in both the CD4 and CD8 compartments, probably as a result of convergent recombination. Most clones expanded after primary vaccination (roughly 96% of CD4 and 80% to 90% of CD8) were re-detected after the booster, suggesting that broad memory maintenance occurred.

The treatment or condition label of this sample denotes: live attenuated yellow fever vaccine strain. At each blood-draw timepoint, two biological replicates of bulk PBMCs were obtained. PBMCs were isolated from peripheral blood using a standard Ficoll-Paque protocol. RNA was extracted with TriZol from bulk PBMCs, CD4 and CD8 fractions, and dextramer-positive and dextramer-negative fractions. TCR cDNA was synthesized by 5'RACE template switching, through which a universal primer site and unique molecular identifiers were introduced. cDNA synthesis was primed from both the TCR alpha and TCR beta constant segments. Two PCR steps were used to amplify libraries, with sample barcodes and sequencing adapters being added in the second step. Sequencing of the libraries was done on either Illumina HiSeq 2500 (2x100 bp) or NovaSeq (2x150 bp). For the original study's pipeline: MIGEC was used to demultiplex reads and collapse the reads into UMI consensus sequences, and MiXCR was used for V(D)J alignment. Vaccine-responding clonotypes were identified with edgeR using replicate PBMC samples, with FDR below 0.01 and a log2 fold change above 5 up to day 15 being required. CD4 or CD8 identity was assigned to each bulk clonotype according to whether the clonotype was present at higher abundance in the sequenced CD4 repertoire or the sequenced CD8 repertoire. TCRdb redid the processing of the public reads, applying fastp at Q25 and MiXCR, and retained in-frame beta chains. A single entry per CDR3 protein holds the most common genes and DNA from its merged rows. It is TCRdb's table, rather than the study itself, that gives the V and J calls and clone size. The sample has 450,000 to 650,000 distinct CDR3 sequences on record, around a fifth of them singletons. Approximately 16% of the sample belongs to the ten largest clones.

CDR1 and CDR2 are drawn from the germline V gene (reference sequence): SEHNR, FQNEAQ. The CDR3 covers 13 residues, taking in both the cysteine and the phenylalanine. This entry keeps only the CDR3 DNA: 39 bases, framed from base 1. For this chain, trimming is 6 bases at the V end and 4 bases at the J end, and the number of junction bases without a gene match is 4. This receptor was identified in a young man who received the YFV17D yellow fever vaccine. Sequencing was performed on PBMCs, taken 20 to 25 days after the first yellow fever vaccination. The chain is assembled from TRBV7-9 and TRBJ1-1; TRBD1 agrees with 8 junctional bases. The sequenced DNA is TGTGCCAGCAGACCAGACAGGGGCACTGAAGCTTTCTTT. It specifies CASRPDRGTEAFF.